The 10 T cell receptor beta chains listed next were all sequenced from one sample in a study of OX40 agonist ivuxolimab in advanced cancers. Clones were read by immunoSEQ multiplex PCR, and TCRdb kept only the in-frame ones, dropping some. The sample holds about 18,000 clones; over 75% are singletons and the top ten take roughly two thirds. Sequencing used CD4+ or CD8+ T cells sorted from blood, obtained in a trial of the OX40 agonist ivuxolimab. The receptors come from an adult with an advanced solid tumor such as melanoma, head and neck, liver or kidney cancer.

The CDR3 loop is CASSLEGYYEQYF. The CDR3 region has the DNA TGTGCCAGCAGTCTGGAGGGCTACTACGAGCAGTACTTC. V gene TRBV28 combines with J gene TRBJ2-7; D is possibly TRBD2 (6 bases). In germline, CDR1 is MDHEN, CDR2 SYDVKM. The CDR3 is 13 amino acids. Trimming took off 5 bases at V and 3 bases at J, with 11 bases between the two ends.

Concerning this clone: The same CDR3 is also encoded by other DNA sequences in this sample. This chain uses TRBV7-9 with TRBJ2-1; 7 nucleotides line up with TRBD2. Germline CDR1 and CDR2: SEHNR and FQNEAQ (reference sequence). The length of the CDR3 is 12 residues. V gave up 5 bases and J gave up 7 bases; unmatched junction bases: 2. CDR3 region: CASSLGRNEQFF. In DNA, the CDR3 is TGTGCCAGCAGCCTCGGGAGGAATGAGCAGTTCTTC.

The V call is TRBV21-1, the J call TRBJ2-7. TRBV21-1 is designated a pseudogene. The CDR3 spans 16 residues. As DNA, the CDR3 is TGTGCCAGCAGCAAAAGAAGTCCTCAGGGGGGGAACGAGCAGTACTTC. Translation: CASSKRSPQGGNEQYF.

V and J are TRBV2 and TRBJ2-7; 10 bases agree with TRBD2. The CDR3 sequence is 17 residues long. V trimming: 1 base; J trimming: 2 bases; junction bases outside the gene matches: 8. CDR1 is SNHLY, CDR2 FYNNEI, per germline. CDR3 nucleotides: TGTGCCAGCAGTGAAGGACTAGCGGGTGTCGCGACCTACGAGCAGTACTTC. Translated, it gives CASSEGLAGVATYEQYF.

The chain couples TRBV30 to TRBJ2-1, with TRBD2 matching 15 bases. CDR3 size: 15 residues. Germline V gene lookup returns CDR1 GTSNPN and CDR2 SVGIG (reference sequence). The trim removed 2 bases at V and 9 bases at J, leaving 5 bases unmatched. The CDR3 nucleotides are TGTGCCTGGAGTCACGGGACTAGCGGGGGGTCTGAGCAGTTCTTC. Its translation: CAWSHGTSGGSEQFF.

A single count supports this clone. The genes are TRBV29-1 and TRBJ2-1; no reliable D call. The CDR3 extends over 10 amino acids. Germline V CDR1 and CDR2: SQVTM, ANQGSEA. With 6 bases removed from V and 5 bases from J, the gap between germline ends came to 5 bases. The CDR3 DNA follows: TGCAGCGTAGGACACAATGAGCAGTTCTTC. It specifies CSVGHNEQFF.

The chain carries TRBV7-7 and TRBJ2-1; maybe TRBD2 (5 bases). V was pared by 1 base and J by 3 bases, with 10 bases between. The CDR3 length is 15 residues. Germline CDR1 is SSHAT and CDR2 is FNYEAQ (reference sequence). The CDR3 sequence: CASSLDGADYNEQFF. The DNA of the CDR3 is TGTGCCAGCAGCTTAGACGGAGCGGACTACAATGAGCAGTTCTTC.

This rearrangement joins TRBV27 to TRBJ2-7; D uncertain. The CDR3 runs 13 residues. The germline V gene encodes CDR1 MNHEY and CDR2 SMNVEV (reference sequence). The V end was cut by 11 bases, the J end by 7 bases, with 21 bases between. CDR3 region: CAGKGTPGVEQYF. The CDR3 DNA reads TGTGCCGGTAAGGGCACCCCTGGGGTAGAGCAGTACTTC.

The chain carries TRBV21-1 and TRBJ2-2; the table gives TRBD2 as D, unverified against the DNA. TRBV21-1 is tagged as a pseudogene. This CDR3 is 17 amino acids long. This CDR3 is CASTYSGGLANTGELFF. The CDR3 DNA reads TGTGCCAGCACGTATAGCGGGGGCCTCGCGAACACCGGGGAGCTGTTTTTT.

This clone has a single count. This rearrangement joins TRBV7-2 to TRBJ2-1, with D tentatively TRBD1 or TRBD2 (5 bases each). From germline, CDR1 is SGHTA and CDR2 FQGNSA. The CDR3 is 14 amino acids. Trimming shortened V by 2 bases and J by 7 bases, and 12 bases separated the two germline ends. Here the CDR3 DNA reads TGTGCCAGCAGCTTAAGAGGGACCTCTAATGAGCAGTTCTTC. It yields the protein CASSLRGTSNEQFF.